This TCR beta chain was found in a study of blood T cell repertoires in COVID-19. Looking at the study overall: COVID-19 samples from acute and convalescent phases originated in the United States, Italy and Spain.

This clone was observed a single time. As originally analysed: Nucleated cell number was recorded as an estimate derived from reference gene primer amplification. Assay used: immunoSEQ multiplex PCR; TCRdb lists only in-frame clones, some missing. Clonal size and the V and J genes are those of that table, whereas D and trimming came from the DNA. The data show 410,000 or so clones, about 89% seen once. Germline V gives CDR1 MNHEY, CDR2 SMNVEV (reference sequence). V was pared by 5 bases and J by 4 bases, with 12 bases between. The CDR3 spans 15 residues. This clonotype was sampled from a middle-aged woman with COVID-19, enrolled during active disease. The sequenced sample was peripheral blood. This chain joins TRBV27 and TRBJ1-6; a weak D match, TRBD1 (5 bases). The CDR3, as DNA: TGTGCCAGCAGTCCGGGGGTACTATATAATTCACCCCTCCACTTT. This encodes CASSPGVLYNSPLHF.